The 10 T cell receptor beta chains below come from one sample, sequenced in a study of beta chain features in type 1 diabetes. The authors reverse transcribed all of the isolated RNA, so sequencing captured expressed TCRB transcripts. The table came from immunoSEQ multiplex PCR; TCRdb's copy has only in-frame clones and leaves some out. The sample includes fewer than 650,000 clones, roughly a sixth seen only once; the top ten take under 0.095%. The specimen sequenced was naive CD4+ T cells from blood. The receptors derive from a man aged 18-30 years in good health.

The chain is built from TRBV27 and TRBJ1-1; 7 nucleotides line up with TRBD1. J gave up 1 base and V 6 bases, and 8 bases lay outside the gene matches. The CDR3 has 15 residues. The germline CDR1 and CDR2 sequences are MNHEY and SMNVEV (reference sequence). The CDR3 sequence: CASRLDRSRNTEAFF. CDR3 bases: TGTGCCAGCAGGCTGGACAGGTCAAGGAACACTGAAGCTTTCTTT.

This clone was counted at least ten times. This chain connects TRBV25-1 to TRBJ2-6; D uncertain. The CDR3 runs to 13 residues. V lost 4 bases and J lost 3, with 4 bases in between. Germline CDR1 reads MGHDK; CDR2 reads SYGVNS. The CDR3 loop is CASSVGGANVLTF. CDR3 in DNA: TGTGCCAGCAGTGTTGGTGGGGCCAACGTCCTGACTTTC.

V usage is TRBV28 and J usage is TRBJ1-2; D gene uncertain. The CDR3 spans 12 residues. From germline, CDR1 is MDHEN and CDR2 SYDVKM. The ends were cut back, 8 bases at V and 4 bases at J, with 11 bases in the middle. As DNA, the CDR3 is TGTGCCAGCTGCTGGGCAGGCTATGGCTACACCTTC. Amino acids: CASCWAGYGYTF.

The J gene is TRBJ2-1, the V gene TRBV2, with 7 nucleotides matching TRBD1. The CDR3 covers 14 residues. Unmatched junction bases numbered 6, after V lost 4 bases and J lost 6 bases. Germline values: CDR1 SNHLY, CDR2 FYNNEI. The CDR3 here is CASSVDRAVNEQFF. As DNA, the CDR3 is TGTGCCAGCAGTGTTGACAGGGCGGTCAATGAGCAGTTCTTC.

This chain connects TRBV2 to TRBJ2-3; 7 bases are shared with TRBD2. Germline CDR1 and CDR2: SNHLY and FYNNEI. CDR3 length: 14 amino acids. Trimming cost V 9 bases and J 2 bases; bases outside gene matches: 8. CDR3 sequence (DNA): TGTGCCAGTAGAGCCGGGACTACCACAGATACGCAGTATTTT. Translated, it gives CASRAGTTTDTQYF.

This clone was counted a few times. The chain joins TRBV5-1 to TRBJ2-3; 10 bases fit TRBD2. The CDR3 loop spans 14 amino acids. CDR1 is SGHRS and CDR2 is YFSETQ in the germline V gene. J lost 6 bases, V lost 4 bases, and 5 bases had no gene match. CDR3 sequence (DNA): TGCGCCAGCAGCACACTAGCGGGATGGGATACGCAGTATTTT. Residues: CASSTLAGWDTQYF.

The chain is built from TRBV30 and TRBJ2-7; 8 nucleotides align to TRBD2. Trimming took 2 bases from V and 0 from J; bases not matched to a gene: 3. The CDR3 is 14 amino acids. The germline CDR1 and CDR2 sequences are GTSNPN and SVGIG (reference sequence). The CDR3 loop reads CAWSSAGGSYEQYF. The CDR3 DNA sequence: TGTGCCTGGAGTTCGGCGGGAGGCTCCTACGAGCAGTACTTC.

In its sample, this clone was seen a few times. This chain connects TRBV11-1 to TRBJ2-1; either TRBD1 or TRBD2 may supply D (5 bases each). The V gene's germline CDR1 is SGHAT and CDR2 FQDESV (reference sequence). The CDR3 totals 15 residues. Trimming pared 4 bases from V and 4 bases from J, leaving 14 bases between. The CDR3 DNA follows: TGTGCCAGCAGCTGGGGGTCTAAAGGGTACAATGAGCAGTTCTTC. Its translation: CASSWGSKGYNEQFF.

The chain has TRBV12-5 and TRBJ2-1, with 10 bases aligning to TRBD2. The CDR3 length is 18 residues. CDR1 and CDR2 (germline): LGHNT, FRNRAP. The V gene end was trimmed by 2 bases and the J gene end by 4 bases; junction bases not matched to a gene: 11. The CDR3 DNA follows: TGTGCTAGTGGTTTGAGGCTAGCGGGAGCGGGGTTTTACAATGAGCAGTTCTTC. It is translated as CASGLRLAGAGFYNEQFF.

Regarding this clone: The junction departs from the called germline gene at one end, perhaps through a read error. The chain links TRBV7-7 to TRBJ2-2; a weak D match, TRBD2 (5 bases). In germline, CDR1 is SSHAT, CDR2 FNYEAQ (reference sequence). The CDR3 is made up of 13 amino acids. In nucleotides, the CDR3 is TGTGCTAGCAGCTTAGCGCGTCGGGGGGAGCTGTTTTTT. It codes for CASSLARRGELFF.